These 30 T cell receptor beta chains were all obtained from the same sample, sequenced in a study of CD8 T cells in ankylosing spondylitis. TCRdb reprocessed the 5' RACE reads with MiXCR, giving one entry per CDR3 protein. The sample has 190,000 or so distinct CDR3 sequences; roughly 12% are singletons. Sequenced: blood, either unsorted or a sorted T cell fraction (not recorded which). The receptors here all came from a male donor with ankylosing spondylitis or in good health (not recorded which).

This clonotype came up a few times. This CDR3 is CSARDRTLRDTQYF. In DNA form, the CDR3 reads TGCAGTGCTAGAGATAGGACCCTTCGGGATACGCAGTATTTT. The rearrangement uses TRBV20-1 and TRBJ2-3; no reliable D call. The CDR3 consists of 14 residues. Trimming left V 0 bases short and J 6 bases short, with 13 bases between. Germline CDR1 reads DFQATT; CDR2 reads SNEGSKA (reference sequence).

This clonotype was counted a few times. The chain uses TRBV12-3 or TRBV12-4 and TRBJ1-6; D not certain. The ends were cut back, 3 bases at V and 7 bases at J, with 13 bases in the middle. CDR3 length: 15 amino acids. The CDR3 loop is CASSLGLLGNSPLHF. The CDR3 nucleotides read TGTGCCAGCAGTTTGGGTCTGCTAGGGAATTCACCCCTCCACTTT.

This clonotype has at least ten counts. The CDR3 coding sequence is TGTGCCAGCAGGATACTTAGCGGGGGGGACAATGAGCAGTTCTTC. It translates to CASRILSGGDNEQFF. The chain is built from TRBV27 and TRBJ2-1, with 11 bases matching TRBD2. V lost 6 bases and J lost 5; bases outside the gene matches: 6. Germline lookup yields CDR1 MNHEY and CDR2 SMNVEV (reference sequence). CDR3 length: 15 residues.

Concerning this clonotype: This sequence may be a read error, since a much larger clone differs from it by one base. V gene TRBV7-9 combines with J gene TRBJ2-3; D possibly uses TRBD1 or TRBD2 (5 bases each). CDR1 is SEHNR, CDR2 FQNEAQ, per germline (reference sequence). The ends were cut back, 5 bases at V and 2 bases at J, with 14 bases in the middle. The CDR3 is made up of 15 amino acids. CDR3 region: CASSRTWGSTDTQYF. The CDR3 nucleotides are TGTGCCAGCAGCCGCACGTGGGGGTCCACAGATACGCAGTATTTT.

This clonotype was observed a handful of times. The chain has TRBV28 and TRBJ2-7, with 7 bases lining up with TRBD1. The CDR3 spans 14 residues. Germline-derived CDR1 and CDR2 are MDHEN and SYDVKM. With 3 bases clipped from V and 2 bases from J, the junction kept 4 bases outside the gene matches. As DNA, the CDR3 is TGTGCCAGCAGTTTTTACAGGGGAACCTACGAGCAGTACTTC. Translating gives CASSFYRGTYEQYF.

In its sample, this clonotype was seen many times. CDR3 residues: CSVLGSSYNEQFF. The CDR3 coding sequence is TGCAGCGTTCTCGGGAGCTCCTACAATGAGCAGTTCTTC. The genes are TRBV29-1 and TRBJ2-1, with D maybe TRBD2 (6 bases). Germline CDR1 SQVTM, CDR2 ANQGSEA. This CDR3 comprises 13 residues. Trimming stripped 5 bases from V and 0 bases from J, with 8 bases between.

The rearrangement links TRBV18 to TRBJ2-5, with D uncertain. V was cut by 3 bases and J by 2 bases, with 13 bases left in between. Looked up from germline, CDR1 is KGHSH and CDR2 is LQKENI. The CDR3 consists of 15 residues. Written as DNA, the CDR3 is TGTGCCAGCTCACCTTCCGACCAGACACAAGAGACCCAGTACTTC. Protein sequence: CASSPSDQTQETQYF.

This clonotype was observed many times. The chain is built from TRBV2 and TRBJ2-7; tentative D call: TRBD1 (5 bases). Germline V CDR1 and CDR2: SNHLY, FYNNEI. This CDR3 contains 13 residues. V lost 4 bases, J lost 3 bases, and 10 bases lay in between. The DNA of the CDR3 is TGTGCCAGCAGTGGGGGCCTCCTCTACGAGCAGTACTTC. Protein sequence: CASSGGLLYEQYF.

This clonotype was seen only a few times. The chain joins TRBV4-1 to TRBJ1-5; 11 bases align to TRBD1. This CDR3 is 17 amino acids long. V lost 7 bases and J lost 5; bases outside the gene matches: 13. The germline gives CDR1 MGHRA, CDR2 YSYEKL. The CDR3 coding sequence is TGCGCCAGCACCGTCAAATTACCGGGACAGGGGGATCAGCCCCAGCATTTT. Residues: CASTVKLPGQGDQPQHF.

This clonotype was counted a few times. The rearrangement links TRBV6-1 to TRBJ2-5, with a tentative D call TRBD2 (6 bases). Germline CDR1 is MNHNS and CDR2 is SASEGT. V dropped 4 bases and J dropped 2 bases, with 11 bases sitting between them. The CDR3 runs 14 residues. CDR3 in amino acids: CASSGPLAQETQYF. CDR3 nucleotides: TGTGCCAGCAGTGGGCCTCTAGCGCAAGAGACCCAGTACTTC.

This clonotype was found many times. The chain links TRBV7-9 to TRBJ2-1, with D hard to call. The CDR3 has 11 residues. The ends were cut back, 4 bases at V and 7 bases at J, with 5 bases in the middle. Germline V gives CDR1 SEHNR, CDR2 FQNEAQ (reference sequence). CDR3 sequence reads: CASSSGNEQFF. The CDR3, as DNA: TGTGCCAGCAGCTCCGGGAATGAGCAGTTCTTC.

The V gene is TRBV12-3 or TRBV12-4, the J gene TRBJ1-4, with D hard to call. CDR3 length equals 14 residues. V was shortened by 2 bases and J by 6 bases, with 10 bases between the two germline ends. The CDR3 reads CASSLIASYEKLFF. For the CDR3, the DNA is TGTGCCAGCAGTTTAATAGCCAGTTATGAAAAACTGTTTTTT.

The rearrangement joins TRBV2 to TRBJ2-5; unclear D gene. The CDR3 covers 14 residues. Germline values: CDR1 SNHLY, CDR2 FYNNEI. The V and J ends lost 1 base and 1 base respectively, with 7 bases between them. CDR3 sequence (DNA): TGTGCCAGCAGTGAAGGGGCCAGCCAAGAGACCCAGTACTTC. Protein product: CASSEGASQETQYF.

In its sample, this clonotype was seen a few times. This CDR3 reads CASSFSDATNEQFF. CDR3 in DNA: TGTGCCAGCAGTTTCTCCGATGCGACCAATGAGCAGTTCTTC. The genes are TRBV6-5 and TRBJ2-1; no reliable D call. Germline V gene lookup returns CDR1 MNHEY and CDR2 SVGAGI. With 4 bases removed from V and 6 bases from J, the gap between germline ends came to 13 bases. The CDR3 loop spans 14 amino acids.

The V call is TRBV5-1, the J call TRBJ1-4, with 7 bases lining up with TRBD1. Looked up from germline, CDR1 is SGHRS and CDR2 is YFSETQ. The length of the CDR3 is 14 residues. V lost 4 bases to trimming and J lost 2 bases; unmatched junction nucleotides: 2. The CDR3 DNA is TGCGCCAGCAGCGTGGACAGGACTAATGAAAAACTGTTTTTT. The encoded protein is CASSVDRTNEKLFF.

The table lists this clonotype with many counts. The chain recombines TRBV29-1 with TRBJ2-1; D perhaps matches TRBD2 (6 bases). This CDR3 is 13 amino acids long. V gave up 4 bases and J gave up 2 bases, with 9 bases separating them. The germline V gene has CDR1 SQVTM and CDR2 ANQGSEA. The CDR3, as DNA: TGCAGCGTTGGGCCGGGAGCCTACAATGAGCAGTTCTTC. It encodes CSVGPGAYNEQFF.

This clonotype was detected only a few times. The V and J genes are TRBV27 and TRBJ2-3; 11 bases are shared with TRBD2. V gave up 5 bases and J gave up 1 base; unmatched junction bases: 8. Per germline, CDR1 MNHEY and CDR2 SMNVEV (reference sequence). This CDR3 spans 17 amino acids. CDR3 nucleotide sequence: TGTGCCAGCAGTCCAGTAGCGGGGGGGCTCGGCACAGATACGCAGTATTTT. This gives the protein CASSPVAGGLGTDTQYF.

CDR3 DNA sequence: TGTGCCAGCAGGGCTACCGAGGACCCCCATGAGCAGTTCTTC. Translation: CASRATEDPHEQFF. This chain connects TRBV14 to TRBJ2-1; D is ambiguous. The germline gives CDR1 SGHDN, CDR2 FVKESK. The V gene lost 6 bases and the J gene lost 8 bases, with 17 bases spanning the gap. The CDR3 has 14 residues.

This clonotype has a handful of counts. The chain joins TRBV4-1 to TRBJ2-1, with 7 nucleotides matching TRBD2. Germline trimming cut 0 bases from V and 8 bases from J; bases unmatched to any gene: 25. This CDR3 has 21 amino acids. Germline lookup yields CDR1 MGHRA and CDR2 YSYEKL. CDR3: CASSQEEGIIRREPFLDEQFF. CDR3 in DNA: TGCGCCAGCAGCCAAGAGGAGGGGATCATAAGGCGGGAGCCTTTTTTGGATGAGCAGTTCTTC.

Only a few counts were recorded for this clonotype. This chain uses TRBV19 with TRBJ1-5; 9 nucleotides align to TRBD1. Germline assignment: CDR1 LNHDA and CDR2 SQIVND (reference sequence). The CDR3 has 15 amino acids. Germline trimming cut 7 bases from V and 2 bases from J; bases unmatched to any gene: 6. In nucleotides, the CDR3 is TGTGCCAGTAATACAGGGGGCGCGGGCAATCAGCCCCAGCATTTT. This translates into CASNTGGAGNQPQHF.

This clonotype showed up many times. The gene calls are TRBV4-1 and TRBJ1-1; D is ambiguous. The CDR3 is made up of 13 amino acids. Germline V gene sequence: CDR1 MGHRA, CDR2 YSYEKL. Between the trimmed V and J ends, which lost 1 base and 0 bases, there was a span of 3 bases. Here the CDR3 DNA reads TGCGCCAGCAGCCAAGGGGTGAACACTGAAGCTTTCTTT. Protein: CASSQGVNTEAFF.

This clonotype was recorded a few times. Sequence at one end of the junction differs from germline and may be a read error. The gene calls are TRBV9 and TRBJ2-7; D unresolved. There are 13 residues in the CDR3. CDR1 is SGDLS and CDR2 is YYNGEE in the germline V gene. The CDR3 region has the DNA TGTGCCAGAAGCGTAGCTCATGATTACGAGCAGTACTTC. Amino acid sequence: CARSVAHDYEQYF. Full variable domain (remainder filled in from reference TRBV9 and TRBJ2-7): DSGVTQTPKHLITATGQRVTLRCSPRSGDLSVYWYQQSLDQGLQFLIQYYNGEERAKGNILERFSAQQFPDLHSELNLSSLELGDSALYFCARSVAHDYEQYFGPGTRLTVT.

This clonotype has just a few counts. The chain carries TRBV4-1 and TRBJ1-1; D gene uncertain. V lost 4 bases and J 0 bases, leaving 12 bases between the germline ends. The CDR3 extends over 15 amino acids. Germline V gene data show CDR1 as MGHRA and CDR2 as YSYEKL. CDR3 in amino acids: CASSRQDGLNTEAFF. CDR3 bases: TGCGCCAGCAGCCGGCAGGACGGATTGAACACTGAAGCTTTCTTT.

The chain recombines TRBV4-1 with TRBJ2-3; TRBD2 agrees at 11 bases. The germline CDR1 and CDR2 sequences are MGHRA and YSYEKL. CDR3 length equals 17 residues. V lost 1 base and J lost 4; bases outside the gene matches: 7. Here the CDR3 reads CASSQALLAGDSDTQYF. CDR3 sequence (DNA): TGCGCCAGCAGCCAAGCACTACTAGCGGGGGATTCAGATACGCAGTATTTT.

This clonotype is categorized as medium-sized (0.01 to 0.1%). The V and J genes are TRBV4-1 and TRBJ2-5, with D possibly TRBD1 on 7 matching bases. The CDR3 has 14 residues. Germline assignment: CDR1 MGHRA and CDR2 YSYEKL. Trimming cost V 5 bases and J 5 bases, with 15 bases left between them. In DNA form, the CDR3 reads TGCGCCAGCAGCGCTCGGACAGGAGGGGAGACCCAGTACTTC. It yields the protein CASSARTGGETQYF.

This clonotype showed up just a few times. The CDR3 loop is CASSPRLAGDTQYF. In DNA form, the CDR3 reads TGTGCCAGCAGCCCCCGACTAGCGGGAGATACGCAGTATTTT. The chain uses TRBV7-8 and TRBJ2-3, with 10 bases fitting TRBD2. Germline CDR1 and CDR2: SGHVS and FQNEAQ. After removal of 5 bases from V and 5 bases from J, the junction contained 4 bases not matched to a gene. The CDR3 totals 14 residues.

This clonotype has just a few counts. The V gene is TRBV12-2, the J gene TRBJ2-1; the table's D call TRBD1 went unverified against the DNA. TRBV12-2 corresponds to a pseudogene. CDR3 length: 17 residues. CDR3 sequence (DNA): TGTGCAAGTCGTTTTTACCGCGGGCCCCGGGCGGGCAATGAGCAGTTCTTC. Its translation: CASRFYRGPRAGNEQFF.

The chain employs TRBV5-5 and TRBJ2-1; D is unresolved. Trimming took 3 bases from V and 7 from J, leaving 8 bases between them. CDR1 and CDR2 from the germline V gene are SGHKS and YYEKEE (reference sequence). CDR3 length: 12 amino acids. The CDR3 DNA reads TGTGCCAGCAGCTCTATTACAAATGAGCAGTTCTTC. Its translation is CASSSITNEQFF.

This clonotype was counted a few times. This sequence joins TRBV27 and TRBJ2-1, with 13 bases aligning to TRBD2. The CDR3 spans 17 residues. Germline V lookup: CDR1 MNHEY, CDR2 SMNVEV (reference sequence). V was clipped by 5 bases and J by 3 bases; unmatched bases: 7. The CDR3 nucleotides read TGTGCCAGCAGTCCGACTAGCGGGGGGCTTCTCTACAATGAGCAGTTCTTC. Protein sequence: CASSPTSGGLLYNEQFF.

This clonotype was detected a few times. J is TRBJ1-1 and V is TRBV20-1, with a possible D match to TRBD1 (6 bases). Trimming took 0 bases from V and 4 from J, leaving 9 bases between them. This CDR3 comprises 13 residues. CDR1 is DFQATT, CDR2 SNEGSKA, per germline (reference sequence). Here the CDR3 DNA reads TGCAGTGCTAGAGAACAGGGTGGCACTGAAGCTTTCTTT. Protein: CSAREQGGTEAFF.